Included here is one T cell receptor (beta chain) sequence, with context. A read error may be the cause here, since a much bigger clone is one base away. The CDR3 length is 16 residues. From germline, CDR1 is DFQATT and CDR2 SNEGSKA (reference sequence). This sample was taken from a study of T cells in Graves' hyperthyroidism and ophthalmopathy. Uncontrolled infections, other autoimmune diseases, pregnancy or lactation led to exclusion of patients. Using RNA transcripts as the source, TCR beta CDR3 regions were amplified. First-round RT-PCR with HTBI primers amplified the TCR CDR3 region. TCRdb recomputed calls from the multiplex PCR reads with MiXCR, one row per CDR3 protein. In the table there are 370,000 or so distinct CDR3 sequences, approximately 14% of which are singletons.

The rearrangement links TRBV20-1 to TRBJ2-1; D perhaps matches TRBD2 (6 bases). Input material: blood. The TCR sequence derives from a woman younger than 30 with Graves' hyperthyroidism that later progressed to Graves' ophthalmopathy. The CDR3 loop is CSAYNHLAPTYNGQFF. The DNA of the CDR3 is TGCAGTGCCTATAACCACCTAGCGCCTACATACAATGGGCAGTTCTTC.